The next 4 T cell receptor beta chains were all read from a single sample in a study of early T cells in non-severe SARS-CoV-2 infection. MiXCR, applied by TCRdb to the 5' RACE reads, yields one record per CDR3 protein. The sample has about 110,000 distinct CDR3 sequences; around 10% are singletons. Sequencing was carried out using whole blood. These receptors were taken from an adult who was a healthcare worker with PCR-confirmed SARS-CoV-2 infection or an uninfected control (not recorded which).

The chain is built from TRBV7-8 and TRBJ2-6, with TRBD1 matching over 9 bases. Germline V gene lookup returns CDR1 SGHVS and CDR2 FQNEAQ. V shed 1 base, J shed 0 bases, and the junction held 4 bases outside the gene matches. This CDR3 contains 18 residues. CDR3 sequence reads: CASSLVRDRVSGANVLTF. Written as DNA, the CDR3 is TGTGCCAGCAGCTTAGTCCGGGACAGGGTCTCTGGGGCCAACGTCCTGACTTTC.

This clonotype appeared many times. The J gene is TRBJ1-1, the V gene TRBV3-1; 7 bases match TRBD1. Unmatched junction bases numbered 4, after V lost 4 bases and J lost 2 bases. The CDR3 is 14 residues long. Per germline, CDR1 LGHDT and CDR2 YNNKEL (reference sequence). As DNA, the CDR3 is TGTGCCAGCAGCCGGGGACAGATCAACACTGAAGCTTTCTTT. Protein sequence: CASSRGQINTEAFF.

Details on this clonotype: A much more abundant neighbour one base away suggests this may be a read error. The CDR3: CTSQLINTGELFF. DNA of the CDR3: TGCACCAGCCAACTAATAAACACCGGGGAGCTGTTTTTT. This sequence joins TRBV10-2 and TRBJ2-2; no definite D call. The CDR3 has 13 residues. CDR1 is WSHSY, CDR2 SAAADI, per germline.

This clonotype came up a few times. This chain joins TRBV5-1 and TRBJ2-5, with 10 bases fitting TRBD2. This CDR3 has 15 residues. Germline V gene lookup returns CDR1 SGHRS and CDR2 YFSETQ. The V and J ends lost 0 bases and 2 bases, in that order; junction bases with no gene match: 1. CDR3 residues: CASSLGLAGQETQYF. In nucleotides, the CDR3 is TGCGCCAGCAGCTTGGGACTAGCGGGTCAAGAGACCCAGTACTTC.